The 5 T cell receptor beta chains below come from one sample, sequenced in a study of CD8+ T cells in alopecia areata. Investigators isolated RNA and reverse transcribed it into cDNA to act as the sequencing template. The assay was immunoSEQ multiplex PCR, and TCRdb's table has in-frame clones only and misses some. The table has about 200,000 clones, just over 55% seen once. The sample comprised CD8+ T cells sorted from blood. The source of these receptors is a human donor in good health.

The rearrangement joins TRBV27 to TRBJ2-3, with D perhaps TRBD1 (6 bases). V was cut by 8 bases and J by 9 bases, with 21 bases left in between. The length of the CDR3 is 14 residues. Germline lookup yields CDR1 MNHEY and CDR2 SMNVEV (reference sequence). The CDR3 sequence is CASRPTSSGETQYF. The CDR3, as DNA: TGTGCCAGCCGCCCTACTAGTTCAGGGGAAACGCAGTATTTT.

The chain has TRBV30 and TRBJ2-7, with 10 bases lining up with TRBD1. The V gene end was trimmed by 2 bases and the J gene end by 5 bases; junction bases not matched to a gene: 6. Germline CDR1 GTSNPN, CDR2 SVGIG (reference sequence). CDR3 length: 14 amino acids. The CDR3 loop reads CAWSPGQGYHEQYF. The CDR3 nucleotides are TGTGCCTGGAGTCCGGGACAGGGGTACCACGAGCAGTACTTC.

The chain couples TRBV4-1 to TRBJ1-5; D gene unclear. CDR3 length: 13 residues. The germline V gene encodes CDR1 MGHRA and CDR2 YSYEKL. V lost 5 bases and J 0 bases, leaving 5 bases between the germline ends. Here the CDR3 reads CASSAVSNQPQHF. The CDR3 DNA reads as TGCGCCAGCAGCGCAGTTAGCAATCAGCCCCAGCATTTT.

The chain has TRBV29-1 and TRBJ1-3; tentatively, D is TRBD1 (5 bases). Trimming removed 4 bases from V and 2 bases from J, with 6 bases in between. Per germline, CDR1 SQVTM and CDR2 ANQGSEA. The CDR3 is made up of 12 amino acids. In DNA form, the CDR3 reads TGCAGCGTTGGGGGGGCTGGAAACACCATATATTTT. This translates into CSVGGAGNTIYF.

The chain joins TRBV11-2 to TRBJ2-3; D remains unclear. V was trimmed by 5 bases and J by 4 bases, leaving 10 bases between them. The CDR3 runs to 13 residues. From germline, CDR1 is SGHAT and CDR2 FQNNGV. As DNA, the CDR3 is TGTGCCAGCAGCATTCTCCTCGCAGATACGCAGTATTTT. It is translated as CASSILLADTQYF. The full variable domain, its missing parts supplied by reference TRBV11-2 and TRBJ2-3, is EAGVAQSPRYKIIEKRQSVAFWCNPISGHATLYWYQQILGQGPKLLIQFQNNGVVDDSQLPKDRFSAERLKGVDSTLKIQPAKLEDSAVYLCASSILLADTQYFGPGTRLTVL.